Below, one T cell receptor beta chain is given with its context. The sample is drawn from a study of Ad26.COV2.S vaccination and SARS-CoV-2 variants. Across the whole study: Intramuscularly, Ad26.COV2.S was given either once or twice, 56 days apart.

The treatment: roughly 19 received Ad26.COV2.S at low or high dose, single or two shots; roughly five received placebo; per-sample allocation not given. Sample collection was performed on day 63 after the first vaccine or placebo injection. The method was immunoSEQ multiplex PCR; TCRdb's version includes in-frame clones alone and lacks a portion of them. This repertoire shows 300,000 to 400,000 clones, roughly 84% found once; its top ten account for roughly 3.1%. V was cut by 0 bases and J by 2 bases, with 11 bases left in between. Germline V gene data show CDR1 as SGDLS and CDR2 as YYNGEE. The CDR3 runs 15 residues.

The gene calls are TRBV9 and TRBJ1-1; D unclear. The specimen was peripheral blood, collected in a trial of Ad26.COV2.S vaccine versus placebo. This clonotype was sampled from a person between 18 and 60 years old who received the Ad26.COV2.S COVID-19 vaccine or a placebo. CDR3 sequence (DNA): TGTGCCAGCAGCGTAGGGGTCGGGATAAACACTGAAGCTTTCTTT. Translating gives CASSVGVGINTEAFF.